These T cell receptor beta chains were read from a single sample in a study of blood T cell repertoires in COVID-19. Sequencing used immunoSEQ multiplex PCR; TCRdb keeps in-frame clones, though not all of them. The sample carries roughly 150,000 clones, 75% to 90% recorded once. What was sequenced was peripheral blood. Receptors were obtained from a woman of 80 years or more with acute or convalescent COVID-19. Both conserved end residues are trimmed from each CDR3.

V: TRBV2
CDR3: ASIWTPLNTEAF

V: TRBV9
CDR3: ASSGGREGTEAF

V: TRBV5-6
CDR3: ASSPTGETEAF

V: TRBV5-1
CDR3: ASSLAGSGGTDTQY

V: TRBV7-9
CDR3: ASSSGTSGGNTQY

V: TRBV30
CDR3: AWEGTANLYGYT

V: TRBV11-2
CDR3: ASSFDGLSSPLH

V: TRBV15
CDR3: ATSRGGDASTDTQY

V: TRBV9
CDR3: ASSVDGTSGGVRNEQF

V: TRBV7-2
CDR3: ASSLGLRGVEQF

V: TRBV7-2
CDR3: ASSLFRGGQETQY

V: TRBV7-2
CDR3: ASSLAWSYNSPLH

V: TRBV5-1
CDR3: ASRGQPENTEAF

V: TRBV7-8
CDR3: ASSLAPWDRGSETQY

V: TRBV5-1
CDR3: ASSLDPATNEKLF

V: TRBV5-1
CDR3: ASSSDNSGANVLT

V: TRBV9
CDR3: ASSVGEGVGTEAF

V: TRBV19
CDR3: ASREYRDELYGYT

V: TRBV6-5
CDR3: ASRRDGNYGYT

V: TRBV2
CDR3: ASRTYEKLF

V: TRBV3-1/TRBV3-2
CDR3: ASSQEPVQETQY

V: TRBV7-2
CDR3: ASSLAQGAYTEAF

V: TRBV7-9
CDR3: ASSFRLSASENNEQF

V: TRBV18
CDR3: ASSPRGVSIGFAGEAF

V: TRBV7-2
CDR3: ASSYTGATHQPQH

V: TRBV5-1
CDR3: ASSRRTSGGAGETQY

V: TRBV7-3
CDR3: ASSLSGGGLYNEQF

V: TRBV11-3
CDR3: ASSFSGGATEAF

V: TRBV7-3
CDR3: ASSPLGSNEQF

V: TRBV5-1
CDR3: ASSSAGAKETQY

V: TRBV6-5
CDR3: ASRQGPGANVLT

V: TRBV12-3/TRBV12-4
CDR3: ASTQGLGEAF

V: TRBV6-4
CDR3: ASNIYRRGEGTEAF

V: TRBV5-1
CDR3: ASSFLAGETGELF

V: TRBV7-2
CDR3: ASSLGARGLANSPLH

V: TRBV2
CDR3: ASSEGQGGVYEQF

V: TRBV12-3/TRBV12-4
CDR3: ASTQGKYGYT

V: TRBV15
CDR3: ATSRDSGSSDQGRNTIY

V: TRBV2
CDR3: ASRTSGGTDTQY

V: TRBV7-9
CDR3: ASSLGSGGGADNEQF

V: TRBV19
CDR3: ASSSGTGGEKLF

V: TRBV3-1/TRBV3-2
CDR3: ASKVAGGLRDTQY

V: TRBV15
CDR3: ATSRDAASWETQY

V: TRBV7-9
CDR3: ASSLTGLRATEAF

V: TRBV5-1
CDR3: ASSSRSTNEKLF

V: TRBV19
CDR3: ASSLGASTYNEQF

V: TRBV7-2
CDR3: ASSSYGQGGEQY

V: TRBV27
CDR3: ASSLARGYGYT

V: TRBV28
CDR3: ASSSPSGRNYGYT